The text below deals with one TCR beta chain. What antigen it recognizes has not been identified. No base quality information exists; no much larger clone differs at one position. The cohort was made up of roughly 670 healthy bone marrow donors. All cohort members were sampled while nominally healthy, although unrecorded immune exposures were likely present. The donor tested CMV seronegative and was one of the 352 seronegative cohort members. A peripheral blood sample was collected from each donor, and TCR beta sequencing was performed on peripheral blood mononuclear cells. The Qiagen DNeasy Blood Extraction Kit was used to extract genomic DNA from the blood cell samples. V was cut back by 3 bases and J by 0 bases, leaving a gap of 6 bases between them. The CDR3 sequence holds 14 residues, the cysteine and phenylalanine included. Only CDR3 DNA is held: 42 bases, read in frame from base 1. The germline V gene supplies CDR1 SGHVS and CDR2 FNYEAQ.

These data belong to a study of cytomegalovirus exposure and HLA in healthy donors (dated by TCRdb to the late 2010s). For context, the study as a whole: An earlier analysis of approximately 640 of the donors reported about 250 Gb of sequence data and more than 90 million unique TCR beta sequences from roughly 180 million T cells. Around 300 gigabases of sequencing data and tens of millions of unique TCR sequences were included in an early release covering roughly 700 HLA-typed donors. The genetic ancestry cluster associated with self-reported Caucasian donors included 70% to 85% of the approximately 430 genotyped donors. The study aimed to test whether signatures of past pathogen exposure could be identified by cataloging public T cell receptors. The T cell repertoires of 666 subjects were profiled by immunosequencing and related to cytomegalovirus serostatus. Besides the first cohort of about 730 subjects, a separate validation cohort made up of 90 to 150 different subjects was used. The study combined high-throughput TCR immunosequencing, statistical association of individual TCRs with disease status, and machine learning to predict cytomegalovirus infection status. To study patterns of TCR occurrence, a later analysis re-analyzed previously published TCR beta repertoires from just over 650 donors and added high-resolution HLA genotyping. Rather than drawing on any new phenotypic data, the later analysis identified candidate immune exposures from TCR beta sequences and the way those sequences occurred across donors. In an earlier analysis of more than 550 of the donors, high-throughput TCR beta sequencing was used to judge whether each TCR beta V gene segment behaved as functional or pseudogenic. Donor age, sex, ethnicity and CMV serostatus were collected together with the repertoire data. Genome-wide SNP genotypes for about 65% of the roughly 670 donors were used in a later genetic analysis, which treated that subset as a discovery cohort. Every discovery cohort repertoire had been produced on one sequencing platform. Both class I and class II loci were covered by HLA typing, at four-digit resolution. The number of donors typed differed by locus, with about 629-640 for A, B, C, DRB1 and DQB1, more than 500 for DQA1, under 610 for DPA1, and over 400 for DPB1. Roughly five DR-DQ haplotypes were handled as single units for association and clustering because linkage in the cohort was strong. Among about 400 genotyped donors of the cohort, an average of approximately 220,000 unique TCR beta nucleotide sequences was sequenced per donor, of which about 19% were non-productive. The paper's findings and limits, for the study overall: The earlier analysis of 587 of the donors excluded fewer than 20 rarely observed V segments, including chromosome 9 orphons, because counts were too low. Most TCR sequences were observed very rarely across donors, whereas some public TCRs were present in many individuals. A group of highly shared sequence variants was considered likely to be a technical artifact of the sequencing pipeline. Most CMV-associated TCR beta chains appeared to be HLA-restricted in a later analysis, and the HLA associations seemed to be driven largely by CMV exposure. A later analysis associated 15,000 to 20,000 TCR beta sequences with specific HLA alleles at a false discovery rate of 0.05. According to a later genetic analysis, donors in an Asian-associated ancestry cluster had fewer N-insertions in productive TCRs than the approximately 610-donor mean. Correlated functional status among segregating V segments might reflect linkage disequilibrium, but an unknown experimental factor could not be ruled out. In a later analysis, the rate of TCR association differed among HLA loci, with DRB1 alleles having the most associated TCRs and HLA-C alleles having the fewest. An association between a missense DCLRE1C variant and V-gene and J-gene trimming of TCR beta chains was found in a later genetic analysis and replicated in an independent cohort. When HLA alleles, especially DR and DQ, strongly co-occurred, TCR associations were difficult to assign to individual alleles. A further reported finding was that TCR beta sequences accurately predicted the HLA-A and HLA-B alleles for most subjects in the first cohort. In both the original and validation cohorts, the classifier was reported to diagnose cytomegalovirus status with high specificity and sensitivity. An earlier analysis of around 540 of the donors showed that most TCR beta V segments appeared in productive rearrangements either about 87% or about 30% of the time, which broadly matched IMGT annotations. Some IMGT-functional V segments, including TRBV6-2 and TRBV6-3, could not be distinguished by the 87-base-pair reads and were therefore excluded. CMV serostatus was the only immune exposure information available for the cohort. The study gave a list of roughly 150 TCR beta chains associated with cytomegalovirus. Because some donors lacked HLA typing at each locus, the association tests relied only on the typed subset. The authors suggested that the approach could potentially be extended to other disease states and immunological phenotypes. In this cohort, only TCR beta chains were sequenced, and detectable features were limited by the absence of alpha or paired-chain data. Compared with equally common non-associated chains, HLA-associated TCR beta chains in a later analysis were more clonally expanded and had lower generation probabilities. Several of the top co-occurrence clusters appeared to be linked to parvovirus B19, influenza, CMV and Epstein-Barr virus, according to a later analysis. In vitro tests confirmed that a few of the cytomegalovirus-associated TCR beta chains recognize cytomegalovirus antigens. The presence/absence analyses assumed that sequencing depth was roughly uniform across donors, and that assumption may not be true.

Libraries came from the immunoSEQ multiplex PCR assay. A mixture of 60 forward primers for TCR Vbeta segments and 13 reverse primers for TCR Jbeta segments was used in the multiplex PCR. The CDR3 region of rearranged TCR beta genes was amplified from genomic DNA by a multiplex PCR assay. On the Illumina HiSeq System, the amplified TCR beta libraries were sequenced as 87-base-pair reads. The original methods were these. A later analysis tallied 80 million to 95 million unique TCR beta chains across the 610 or so repertoires, and approximately 11 million of those chains were shared by two or more donors. Raw reads were error-corrected and collapsed into unique sequences with a nearest-neighbor algorithm that merged closely related sequences to remove PCR and sequencing errors. CDR3 sequences were aligned to IMGT reference sequences to assign V, D and J gene segments. For a sequence to be retained, a match of at least six nucleotides was required to both a V gene segment and a J gene segment. Rearrangements were called productive when the CDR3 lacked stop codons and stayed in frame with V and J; all others were non-productive. CDR3 was defined by IMGT convention, running from the second conserved V-encoded cysteine to the conserved J-encoded phenylalanine. Sequences without an unambiguous match to a single V gene segment were excluded from the earlier analysis of about 600 of the donors. In an earlier analysis of a few hundred of the donors, V segments were called functional above 56.7% productive rearrangements and were called segregating when the between-donor standard deviation exceeded 5%. To diagnose cytomegalovirus status from the catalog of TCR beta chain sequences, a statistical classification framework was built. In a later analysis, V and J genes were assigned by comparing TCR nucleotide sequences against IMGT/GENE-DB human TR gene sequences. A later analysis assigned CDR3 sequences and most-parsimonious VDJ recombination scenarios with the TCRdist pipeline. In a later analysis, each TCR beta chain was defined by its CDR3 amino acid sequence together with its V-gene family, and reads lacking a unique V-gene family were excluded. A later analysis removed 450 to 600 highly shared, low-generation-probability nucleotide sequences to deal with suspected cross-contamination and a sequencing artifact. In a later analysis, a clonal expansion index was calculated for each public chain from normalized within-repertoire ranks of inferred template counts. Generation probabilities in a later analysis came from a VDJ recombination model fitted to out-of-frame rearrangements, and those results were checked against IGoR. Hypergeometric tests were used in a later analysis to score TCR-TCR, TCR-HLA and TCR-CMV co-occurrence, with a repertoire-size bias correction applied to the TCR pairs. False discovery rates were estimated in a later analysis by permuting HLA or CMV assignments 20 times. In a later analysis, co-occurring TCRs were grouped using DBSCAN, and TCRdist sequence similarity was added for clustering within HLA-allele-positive subsets. Repertoires with fewer than 30,000 or more than 120,000 public chains were left out of co-occurrence clustering, as were roughly five repertoires with anomalous nucleotide sharing. The table was pulled from immuneACCESS by TCRdb, which kept in-frame rearrangements only. Such tables lose some clones; where checked, under half of the loss comes from unresolved V genes, and the rest has no known cause. V, J and clone size reflect that table, while D and trimming were determined from the DNA. The sample data list fewer than 200,000 clones, and around 77% of these were observed just once. The ten largest clonotypes hold over 2% of the sample.

The source is a man aged 55-75 years in good health and CMV-seronegative. Sequenced material: PBMCs. Rearrangement joined TRBV7-6 to TRBJ1-3, with no confident D gene call. The bases read TGTGCCAGCAGCTTCCAGTTCTCTGGAAACACCATATATTTT. The resulting protein is CASSFQFSGNTIYF.